The clone carrying this T cell receptor (beta chain) appeared many times. Its antigen is undetermined. This specimen belongs to a study of metastatic and nonmetastatic thyroid tumors. Overall study: Across blood and tumor or nodule tissue, repertoires from malignant and benign thyroid patients were compared with one another. Study observations and caveats: The study reportedly found significantly higher TCR beta diversity in malignant thyroid tumors than benign nodules, in blood and tumor.

Each patient came to thyroid surgery without any prior treatment (of any kind). CDR1 is LGHNA and CDR2 is YSLEER in the germline V gene. The J segment lost 1 base and the V segment lost 0 bases, leaving 5 bases of the junction unmatched. This CDR3 has 17 amino acids. Original processing notes: Variation in CDR3 across clinicopathological groups served as the basis for constructing a distant-metastasis classifier in papillary thyroid cancer. Using MiXCR, TCRdb reanalyzed the PCR reads. Clone size and V and J calls follow TCRdb, not the original study. This table has around 40,000 clones, 25% to 30% appearing once.

The receptor's source is a female donor with papillary thyroid cancer or a benign thyroid nodule (not recorded which). Some clones in this sample may be carry-over from other donors' samples. This chain uses TRBV4-3 with TRBJ2-3, with 9 bases fitting TRBD1. Sequencing was carried out using blood. The DNA for the CDR3 is TGCGCCAGCAGCCAAGATTGGGGACAGGGACGCACAGATACGCAGTATTTT. Translated, it gives CASSQDWGQGRTDTQYF.